The next 17 T cell receptor beta chains were all read from a single sample in a study of metastatic and nonmetastatic thyroid tumors. Via MiXCR, TCRdb re-called the PCR reads. Of approximately 5,800 clones detected, approximately 30% appear once; the ten largest clones hold 40% to 50%. Thyroid surgery took place with no prior treatment in any patient. Sequencing used adjacent normal tissue. The source is a female donor with papillary thyroid cancer or a benign thyroid nodule (not recorded which). Some clones in this sample may be carry-over from other donors' samples.

This clone was seen only once. The V and J genes are TRBV20-1 and TRBJ2-7, with D unclear. V lost 3 bases and J lost 7, with 13 bases in between. The CDR3 is made up of 12 amino acids. Germline CDR1 reads DFQATT; CDR2 reads SNEGSKA (reference sequence). The CDR3 DNA reads as TGCAGTGCTAGTCCCTTCCCGGAGGAGCAGTACTTC. Residues: CSASPFPEEQYF.

This clone has only a few counts. The chain couples TRBV6-5 to TRBJ2-2; possible D gene TRBD2, 5 bases. The CDR3 is 15 amino acids. The germline CDR1 and CDR2 sequences are MNHEY and SVGAGI. The V end was cut by 4 bases, the J end by 2 bases, with 11 bases between. DNA for the CDR3: TGTGCCAGCAGTTCAATGGGAGTTAACACCGGGGAGCTGTTTTTT. Residues: CASSSMGVNTGELFF.

V usage is TRBV4-1 and J usage is TRBJ1-5; D is uncertain. Deletions cut 6 bases from V and 1 base from J, with 10 bases between. This CDR3 contains 14 residues. Germline-derived CDR1 and CDR2 are MGHRA and YSYEKL. The CDR3 reads CASSSRESNQPQHF. Written as DNA, the CDR3 is TGCGCCAGCAGTTCTAGGGAGAGCAATCAGCCCCAGCATTTT.

V gene TRBV28 combines with J gene TRBJ1-3; D gene ambiguous. CDR3 size: 16 residues. The germline V and J ends were trimmed by 6 bases and 3 bases, with 18 bases remaining between them. Germline CDR1 is MDHEN and CDR2 is SYDVKM. CDR3 protein: CASSHPRGKDGNTIYF. DNA for the CDR3: TGTGCCAGCAGCCACCCTCGGGGTAAGGATGGAAACACCATATATTTT.

In this sample, this clone turned up a few times. V and J are TRBV6-5 and TRBJ2-1, with 8 bases lining up with TRBD2. The CDR3 has 13 residues. V lost 8 bases to trimming and J lost 8 bases; unmatched junction nucleotides: 8. The germline V gene has CDR1 MNHEY and CDR2 SVGAGI. This CDR3 reads CASGAGVMDEQFF. CDR3 DNA sequence: TGTGCCAGCGGAGCGGGAGTTATGGATGAGCAGTTCTTC.

This clone has at least ten counts. This sequence may be a read error, since a much larger clone differs from it by one base. Other DNA sequences of this sample code for an identical CDR3. The chain has TRBV5-6 and TRBJ2-7; TRBD1 aligns across 7 bases. This CDR3 comprises 15 residues. From germline, CDR1 is SGHDT and CDR2 YYEEEE. The CDR3 nucleotides read TGCGCCAGCAGGTCCCGCTCGGGACAGCAATACGAGCAGTACTTC. Encoded protein: CASRSRSGQQYEQYF.

Within the sample, this clone is medium-sized. The chain uses TRBV4-3 and TRBJ2-3; D may be TRBD1 or TRBD2 (5 bases each). CDR3 length: 17 residues. V lost 3 bases to trimming and J lost 0 bases, with 16 bases between them. Germline CDR1 reads LGHNA; CDR2 reads YSLEER. This CDR3 is CASSQDGAASSTDTQYF. CDR3 DNA: TGCGCCAGCAGCCAGGACGGGGCAGCCTCTAGCACAGATACGCAGTATTTT.

This clone was detected only a few times. V usage is TRBV6-1 and J usage is TRBJ2-1; tentatively, D is TRBD1 or TRBD2 (5 bases each). CDR3 length: 12 residues. The germline V gene has CDR1 MNHNS and CDR2 SASEGT. V was pared by 6 bases and J by 11 bases, with 14 bases between. The CDR3 DNA sequence: TGTGCCAGCAGCATGGTTGGGACCAAGCAGTTCTTC. Protein: CASSMVGTKQFF.

This rearrangement joins TRBV20-1 to TRBJ1-2; maybe TRBD1 (5 bases). Germline V lookup: CDR1 DFQATT, CDR2 SNEGSKA (reference sequence). Deletions cut 4 bases from V and 2 bases from J, with 20 bases between. CDR3 size: 16 residues. The DNA of the CDR3 is TGCAGTGCTACTCCCATCGGCAGGGCTGTGAACTATGGCTACACCTTC. As protein: CSATPIGRAVNYGYTF.

This clone was detected only a few times. J is TRBJ2-7 and V is TRBV12-3 or TRBV12-4, with 8 bases matching TRBD1. With V trimmed by 6 bases and J by 3 bases, 7 bases remained unmatched. The CDR3 sequence is 14 residues long. CDR3 sequence: CASRLSTGGYEQYF. The CDR3 coding sequence is TGTGCCAGCAGGCTATCCACAGGGGGCTACGAGCAGTACTTC.

The V gene is TRBV6-1, the J gene TRBJ1-2; D may be TRBD1 (5 bases). Germline-derived CDR1 and CDR2 are MNHNS and SASEGT. The CDR3 is made up of 14 amino acids. V dropped 5 bases and J dropped 4 bases, with 14 bases sitting between them. The CDR3 is CASSPRGLFYGYTF. CDR3 DNA sequence: TGTGCCAGCAGTCCCCGGGGCCTATTCTATGGCTACACCTTC.

The chain has TRBV5-1 and TRBJ2-3; 8 bases are shared with TRBD2. CDR1 and CDR2 from the germline V gene are SGHRS and YFSETQ. There are 18 residues in the CDR3. With 0 bases clipped from V and 9 bases from J, the junction kept 18 bases outside the gene matches. The CDR3 region is CASSLGLGGGPARGTQYF. Here the CDR3 DNA reads TGCGCCAGCAGCTTGGGGTTGGGCGGGGGGCCCGCCCGGGGGACGCAGTATTTT. Together with reference TRBV5-1 and TRBJ2-3, the CDR3 gives the full variable domain: KAGVTQTPRYLIKTRGQQVTLSCSPISGHRSVSWYQQTPGQGLQFLFEYFSETQRNKGNFPGRFSGRQFSNSRSEMNVSTLELGDSALYLCASSLGLGGGPARGTQYFGPGTRLTVL.

On this clone itself: An end of the junction does not agree with germline; a read error may underlie this. This rearrangement joins TRBV6-6 to TRBJ1-6; 10 bases map to TRBD1. The CDR3 totals 16 residues. Germline CDR1 and CDR2: MNHNY and SVGAGI (reference sequence). The CDR3 DNA is TGTGCCAGCAGTTACGGGGACAGGGGTTCTGGATCACACCTCCACTTT. Translation: CASSYGDRGSGSHLHF.

About this clone itself: A read error may account for a junction end that differs from germline. The chain combines TRBV11-2 with TRBJ2-2; D is uncertain. The CDR3 contains 15 residues. Germline loops: CDR1 SGHAT, CDR2 FQNNGV. The CDR3 sequence: CAGSFLGPNTGELFF. The CDR3 coding sequence is TGTGCCGGCAGCTTTTTAGGGCCGAACACCGGGGAGCTGTTTTTT.

The chain is built from TRBV20-1 and TRBJ1-2; TRBD1 agrees at 7 bases. Per the germline V gene, CDR1 is DFQATT and CDR2 is SNEGSKA (reference sequence). The CDR3 runs 15 residues. J lost 4 bases, V lost 3 bases, and 11 bases had no gene match. The DNA for the CDR3 is TGCAGTGCTAGCGGGACAGTCCGACTAGGCTATGGCTACACCTTC. This translates into CSASGTVRLGYGYTF.

This clone was seen only a few times. The chain uses TRBV10-3 and TRBJ2-7; 7 nucleotides align to TRBD2. V lost 10 bases and J lost 6; bases outside the gene matches: 12. The CDR3 extends over 13 amino acids. The germline V gene encodes CDR1 ENHRY and CDR2 SYGVKD. The CDR3 DNA sequence: TGTGCCACCTCCCTAGCGGCAGACTGCGAGCAGTACTTC. Its protein is CATSLAADCEQYF.

This sequence joins TRBV5-6 and TRBJ2-5; no definite D call. The germline CDR1 and CDR2 sequences are SGHDT and YYEEEE. Trimming shortened V by 2 bases and J by 1 base, and 9 bases separated the two germline ends. CDR3 length: 14 residues. This chain's CDR3 is CASSFSGSQETQYF. The CDR3 region has the DNA TGTGCCAGCAGCTTCTCAGGCAGCCAAGAGACCCAGTACTTC.